These 16 T cell receptor beta chains originate from one sample sequenced in a study of T cell responses to AZD1222 COVID-19 vaccine. Only in-frame clones appear in the TCRdb table, and some are missing; sequencing was by immunoSEQ multiplex PCR. The sample lists 110,000 or so clones, 90% to 95% seen once, with approximately 4.8% in the top ten. Sample: peripheral blood, taken on day 0 of AZD1222 vaccination. Every receptor here comes from an adult in good health.

This sequence joins TRBV5-1 and TRBJ1-1; 11 bases are shared with TRBD1. Germline CDR1 and CDR2: SGHRS and YFSETQ. CDR3 length: 16 amino acids. V trimming: 2 bases; J trimming: 2 bases; junction bases outside the gene matches: 5. DNA for the CDR3: TGCGCCAGCAGCTTTTGGACAGGGGGCGCAAACACTGAAGCTTTCTTT. This codes for CASSFWTGGANTEAFF.

This clone was seen a single time. V usage is TRBV27 and J usage is TRBJ1-1; D is possibly TRBD1 (5 bases). Per germline, CDR1 MNHEY and CDR2 SMNVEV (reference sequence). The CDR3 covers 13 residues. Trimming removed 3 bases at V and 4 bases at J, with 9 bases between. CDR3 coding DNA: TGTGCCAGCAGTTTCAAGGGGCCCACTGAAGCTTTCTTT. It yields the protein CASSFKGPTEAFF.

As DNA, the CDR3 is TGTGCCAGCAGCTTGGTCCAGCTTAACACTGAAGCTTTCTTT. The encoded protein is CASSLVQLNTEAFF. The genes are TRBV5-6 and TRBJ1-1, with D hard to call. Germline CDR1 is SGHDT and CDR2 is YYEEEE. This CDR3 is 14 amino acids long. Trimming shortened V by 0 bases and J by 2 bases, and 8 bases separated the two germline ends.

The chain uses TRBV4-3 and TRBJ2-7, with D possibly being TRBD2 (5 bases). Per the germline V gene, CDR1 is LGHNA and CDR2 is YSLEER. Trimming took 1 base from V and 5 from J, leaving 15 bases between them. The CDR3 has 15 amino acids. In nucleotides, the CDR3 is TGCGCCAGCAGCCAAGGACTCGGGGAAGGGAACGAGCAGTACTTC. This codes for CASSQGLGEGNEQYF.

V usage is TRBV5-1 and J usage is TRBJ1-4; D is uncertain. The CDR3 runs 13 residues. The V end lost 5 bases, the J end lost 7 bases, and 12 bases lay between the germline ends. CDR1 and CDR2 (germline): SGHRS, YFSETQ. The CDR3 sequence: CASRPGFREKLFF. CDR3 nucleotide sequence: TGCGCCAGCAGACCGGGATTCCGTGAAAAACTGTTTTTT. Together with reference TRBV5-1 and TRBJ1-4, the CDR3 gives the full variable domain: KAGVTQTPRYLIKTRGQQVTLSCSPISGHRSVSWYQQTPGQGLQFLFEYFSETQRNKGNFPGRFSGRQFSNSRSEMNVSTLELGDSALYLCASRPGFREKLFFGSGTQLSVL.

The chain carries TRBV6-5 and TRBJ2-7; D is possibly TRBD2 (5 bases). Trimming took off 0 bases at V and 6 bases at J, with 9 bases between the two ends. Germline-derived CDR1 and CDR2 are MNHEY and SVGAGI. The CDR3 runs to 13 residues. The CDR3 nucleotides read TGTGCCAGCAGTTACTCGAGGGCCGGCGAGCAGTACTTC. Protein: CASSYSRAGEQYF.

The rearrangement links TRBV6-2 or TRBV6-3 to TRBJ2-3, with 12 bases aligning to TRBD2. Germline CDR1 MNHEY, CDR2 SVGEGT. This CDR3 region has 14 residues. Trimming took 5 bases from V and 9 from J; bases not matched to a gene: 6. As DNA, the CDR3 is TGTGCCAGCAGTCAAGGACTAGCGGGGCGCACGCAGTATTTT. Protein: CASSQGLAGRTQYF.

The chain recombines TRBV4-1 with TRBJ2-5; D possibly corresponds to TRBD2 (6 bases). The CDR3 loop spans 14 amino acids. V gave up 4 bases and J gave up 6 bases, with 15 bases separating them. From germline, CDR1 is MGHRA and CDR2 YSYEKL. The CDR3 loop reads CASSPGAGGQTQYF. The CDR3 bases are TGCGCCAGCAGCCCTGGGGCCGGAGGGCAGACCCAGTACTTC.

The chain carries TRBV19 and TRBJ2-2; 8 nucleotides agree with TRBD1. The CDR3 runs 15 residues. Germline lookup yields CDR1 LNHDA and CDR2 SQIVND (reference sequence). V gave up 10 bases and J gave up 1 base; unmatched junction bases: 8. The CDR3 here is CAIKTGAENTGELFF. The CDR3 DNA is TGTGCCATAAAGACAGGGGCCGAGAACACCGGGGAGCTGTTTTTT.

The chain carries TRBV7-3 and TRBJ2-3; D not certain. Germline CDR1 is SGHTA and CDR2 is FQGTGA. V lost 1 base, J lost 0 bases, and 8 bases lay in between. The CDR3 loop spans 15 amino acids. Written as DNA, the CDR3 is TGTGCCAGCAGCTTAAGGTCCGTTAGCACAGATACGCAGTATTTT. Its translation: CASSLRSVSTDTQYF.

The chain's CDR3 is CASSIDPGSYEQYF. The CDR3 DNA is TGTGCCAGTAGTATAGACCCAGGTTCCTACGAGCAGTACTTC. J is TRBJ2-7 and V is TRBV19; no definite D call. Germline assignment: CDR1 LNHDA and CDR2 SQIVND (reference sequence). This CDR3 is built from 14 residues. V lost 0 bases, J lost 1 base, and 7 bases lay in between.

This clone was seen a single time. This specimen includes other DNA sequences encoding the same CDR3. The rearrangement joins TRBV19 to TRBJ1-5; D call uncertain. The V end lost 7 bases, the J end lost 2 bases, and 9 bases lay between the germline ends. In germline, CDR1 is LNHDA, CDR2 SQIVND (reference sequence). The CDR3 loop spans 13 amino acids. In DNA, the CDR3 is TGTGCCAGTACCGGCTTGGGCAATCAGCCCCAGCATTTT. Translated, it gives CASTGLGNQPQHF.

The CDR3 nucleotides read TGTGCCAGTAGTATACTGACAGGGACAGATACGCAGTATTTT. Translation: CASSILTGTDTQYF. The chain uses TRBV19 and TRBJ2-3; 7 bases map to TRBD1. With 2 bases clipped from V and 3 bases from J, the junction kept 2 bases outside the gene matches. The CDR3 consists of 14 residues. The V gene's germline CDR1 is LNHDA and CDR2 SQIVND (reference sequence).

This clone was picked up a small number of times. The chain carries TRBV28 and TRBJ2-7; D may be TRBD1 (6 bases). The CDR3 extends over 14 amino acids. CDR1 is MDHEN and CDR2 is SYDVKM in the germline V gene. V lost 9 bases and J lost 3, with 18 bases in between. For the CDR3, the DNA is TGTGCCAGTGGTAGGCAGGGGAGCTACTACGAGCAGTACTTC. As protein: CASGRQGSYYEQYF.

The V gene is TRBV5-1, the J gene TRBJ2-5, with D possibly being TRBD1 (6 bases). Germline assignment: CDR1 SGHRS and CDR2 YFSETQ. The V end was cut by 4 bases, the J end by 2 bases, with 18 bases between. The CDR3 extends over 16 amino acids. The CDR3 region is CASSPSGQPLQETQYF. The CDR3, as DNA: TGCGCCAGCAGCCCCTCCGGACAGCCTTTACAAGAGACCCAGTACTTC.

V and J are TRBV30 and TRBJ1-2, with D perhaps TRBD1 (6 bases). The CDR3 extends over 15 amino acids. V lost 2 bases and J 0 bases, leaving 13 bases between the germline ends. Looked up from germline, CDR1 is GTSNPN and CDR2 is SVGIG (reference sequence). CDR3 residues: CAWSRTGLANYGYTF. CDR3 DNA: TGTGCCTGGAGTCGCACAGGGTTAGCTAACTATGGCTACACCTTC.